These 25 T cell receptor beta chains were sequenced from one sample in a study of CD8 T cells in Susac syndrome. About 0.45 to 1 ug RNA was reverse transcribed with random hexamers. TCRdb recomputed calls from the immunoSEQ multiplex PCR reads with MiXCR, one row per CDR3 protein. Of roughly 80,000 distinct CDR3 sequences listed, around 94% are singletons. Sequences were obtained from CD8+ T cells from PBMCs. The receptors here all came from a human donor in good health.

V usage is TRBV14 and J usage is TRBJ2-5; D call uncertain. This CDR3 region has 10 residues. Germline values: CDR1 SGHDN, CDR2 FVKESK. The V end was cut by 5 bases, the J end by 7 bases, with 5 bases between. This CDR3 reads CASSWGTQYF. The CDR3 DNA reads TGTGCCAGCAGCTGGGGGACCCAGTACTTC.

CDR3 sequence (DNA): TGTGCTAGTGGTTTCATCGAGCAGTACTTC. Translating gives CASGFIEQYF. The rearrangement uses TRBV12-5 and TRBJ2-7; D gene uncertain. CDR1 LGHNT and CDR2 FRNRAP come from the germline V gene. V gave up 3 bases and J gave up 6 bases, with 3 bases separating them. The CDR3 spans 10 residues.

The chain recombines TRBV11-2 with TRBJ2-7; D possibly corresponds to TRBD2 (6 bases). Germline CDR1 reads SGHAT; CDR2 reads FQNNGV. The CDR3 runs 16 residues. V lost 3 bases, J lost 6 bases, and 21 bases lay in between. The CDR3 protein is CASSFLGDWVFREQYV. The DNA for the CDR3 is TGTGCCAGCAGCTTCCTAGGGGACTGGGTCTTCCGCGAGCAGTACGTC.

The sample holds one count of this clonotype. This chain connects TRBV7-8 to TRBJ2-3; D is ambiguous. Trimming pared 5 bases from V and 4 bases from J, leaving 19 bases between. The CDR3 has 16 residues. Germline-derived CDR1 and CDR2 are SGHVS and FQNEAQ. The CDR3 protein is CASSLPDHLGPDTQYF. The CDR3 coding sequence is TGTGCCAGCAGCCTCCCGGACCACTTAGGGCCAGATACGCAGTATTTT.

The chain links TRBV20-1 to TRBJ2-2; perhaps TRBD2 as D (5 bases). V dropped 0 bases and J dropped 7 bases, with 18 bases sitting between them. CDR1 is DFQATT, CDR2 SNEGSKA, per germline (reference sequence). This CDR3 has 16 residues. The CDR3 nucleotides are TGCAGTGCTAGAGATGGGAGACCAAGCGTGGGCGGGGAGCTGTTTTTT. Its protein is CSARDGRPSVGGELFF.

The chain is built from TRBV27 and TRBJ2-1; TRBD2 matches 7 bases. The V gene's germline CDR1 is MNHEY and CDR2 SMNVEV (reference sequence). The CDR3 has 15 amino acids. The V segment lost 9 bases and the J segment 3 bases; nucleotides outside the gene matches: 11. CDR3 DNA: TGTGCCAGTCGGGCTCGGCTAGCGGACTACAATGAGCAGTTCTTC. This translates into CASRARLADYNEQFF.

The rearrangement links TRBV4-1 to TRBJ2-3, with 7 bases fitting TRBD2. With V trimmed by 4 bases and J by 1 base, 5 bases remained unmatched. CDR1 MGHRA and CDR2 YSYEKL come from the germline V gene. The CDR3 consists of 15 residues. The CDR3 DNA reads as TGCGCCAGCAGCCCCAGACTAGCTGGCACAGATACGCAGTATTTT. Encoded protein: CASSPRLAGTDTQYF.

The chain joins TRBV29-1 to TRBJ2-1; 8 bases fit TRBD2. Looked up from germline, CDR1 is SQVTM and CDR2 is ANQGSEA. The V segment lost 4 bases and the J segment 2 bases; nucleotides outside the gene matches: 1. This CDR3 comprises 13 residues. The DNA of the CDR3 is TGCAGCGTTGGAGCGGGAGCCTACAATGAGCAGTTCTTC. This sequence encodes CSVGAGAYNEQFF.

The V and J genes are TRBV5-1 and TRBJ2-4; TRBD2 agrees at 9 bases. V dropped 0 bases and J dropped 7; count of bases not matched to a gene: 11. This CDR3 region has 17 residues. Per the germline V gene, CDR1 is SGHRS and CDR2 is YFSETQ. CDR3 amino acids: CASSLAAAGGPSNIQYF. The CDR3 DNA is TGCGCCAGCAGCTTGGCAGCGGCGGGGGGGCCTAGTAACATTCAGTACTTC.

The gene calls are TRBV9 and TRBJ1-1; the D is unclear. Trimming shortened V by 4 bases and J by 8 bases, and 15 bases separated the two germline ends. This CDR3 has 13 amino acids. Per germline, CDR1 SGDLS and CDR2 YYNGEE. Here the CDR3 DNA reads TGTGCCAGCAGCTCCAAGTCTTCAACCGAAGCTTTCTTT. The encoded protein is CASSSKSSTEAFF.

The chain uses TRBV4-1 and TRBJ2-2; a possible D gene is TRBD1 (6 bases). The CDR3 spans 14 residues. Trimming took 4 bases from V and 3 from J, leaving 9 bases between them. Per germline, CDR1 MGHRA and CDR2 YSYEKL. As DNA, the CDR3 is TGCGCCAGCAGCCTTGGACAGCACACCGGGGAGCTGTTTTTT. It yields the protein CASSLGQHTGELFF.

The chain employs TRBV5-5 and TRBJ2-6; TRBD2 might be the D (5 bases). CDR1 is SGHKS and CDR2 is YYEKEE in the germline V gene (reference sequence). Trimming took 5 bases from V and 1 from J, leaving 16 bases between them. The CDR3 is 17 amino acids. The DNA of the CDR3 is TGTGCCAGCAGTCAACTCGTCGGCGGGTCTGGGGCCAACGTCCTGACTTTC. Encoded protein: CASSQLVGGSGANVLTF.

V is TRBV7-9 and J is TRBJ2-3; D tentatively fits TRBD1 or TRBD2 (5 bases each). Germline loops: CDR1 SEHNR, CDR2 FQNEAQ (reference sequence). Trimming pared 4 bases from V and 0 bases from J, leaving 8 bases between. This CDR3 contains 14 residues. The CDR3 sequence: CASSWGPSTDTQYF. Here the CDR3 DNA reads TGTGCCAGCAGCTGGGGACCTAGCACAGATACGCAGTATTTT. The whole variable domain, remainder taken from reference TRBV7-9 and TRBJ2-3, is DTGVSQNPRHKITKRGQNVTFRCDPISEHNRLYWYRQTLGQGPEFLTYFQNEAQLEKSRLLSDRFSAERPKGSFSTLEIQRTEQGDSAMYLCASSWGPSTDTQYFGPGTRLTVL.

This clonotype was counted between two and nine times. The rearrangement joins TRBV9 to TRBJ2-5; no definite D call. With 0 bases removed from V and 1 base from J, the gap between germline ends came to 7 bases. CDR3 size: 14 residues. The V gene's germline CDR1 is SGDLS and CDR2 YYNGEE. The CDR3 coding sequence is TGTGCCAGCAGCGTAGGCACCTTCCAAGAGACCCAGTACTTC. The encoded protein is CASSVGTFQETQYF.

This rearrangement joins TRBV4-1 to TRBJ2-3; no reliable D call. The CDR3 is 13 residues long. V lost 1 base and J 14 bases, leaving 16 bases between the germline ends. Looked up from germline, CDR1 is MGHRA and CDR2 is YSYEKL. CDR3 protein: CASSQVPPDRWYF. CDR3 DNA sequence: TGCGCCAGCAGCCAAGTCCCCCCCGATCGGTGGTATTTT.

This clonotype was seen once. The chain employs TRBV20-1 and TRBJ1-2, with 11 bases fitting TRBD1. Losses at the gene ends were 6 bases for V and 7 bases for J; bases not matched to a gene: 7. The germline gives CDR1 DFQATT, CDR2 SNEGSKA (reference sequence). The length of the CDR3 is 13 residues. DNA for the CDR3: TGCAGTGCCCCGGACAGGGGGCATATTGGCTACACCTTC. Its translation: CSAPDRGHIGYTF.

The chain has TRBV28 and TRBJ2-1; D gene unclear. The CDR3 loop spans 13 amino acids. Germline CDR1 is MDHEN and CDR2 is SYDVKM. V lost 6 bases to trimming and J lost 4 bases, with 10 bases between them. Here the CDR3 reads CASSHLGYNEQFF. The CDR3 coding sequence is TGTGCCAGCAGCCACCTCGGGTACAATGAGCAGTTCTTC.

V and J are TRBV7-2 and TRBJ1-1, with D unclear. The V and J ends lost 0 bases and 3 bases respectively, with 11 bases between them. Germline V CDR1 and CDR2: SGHTA, FQGNSA. The CDR3 runs 15 residues. The DNA of the CDR3 is TGTGCCAGCAGCTTAGCGCAGATAGGGTACACTGAAGCTTTCTTT. It is translated as CASSLAQIGYTEAFF. Filled out from reference TRBV7-2 and TRBJ1-1, the complete variable domain reads GAGVSQSPSNKVTEKGKDVELRCDPISGHTALYWYRQSLGQGLEFLIYFQGNSAPDKSGLPSDRFSAERTGGSVSTLTIQRTQQEDSAVYLCASSLAQIGYTEAFFGQGTRLTVV.

J is TRBJ2-3 and V is TRBV2; D is unclear. V lost 1 base and J lost 2, with 7 bases in between. Germline CDR1 reads SNHLY; CDR2 reads FYNNEI. CDR3 length: 14 residues. In DNA, the CDR3 is TGTGCCAGCAGTGAAGGGGAAGCCACAGATACGCAGTATTTT. Protein: CASSEGEATDTQYF.

The genes are TRBV12-3 or TRBV12-4 and TRBJ2-1; 9 bases are a match to TRBD2. V shed 0 bases and J 2 bases; nucleotides not matched to a gene: 14. This CDR3 is built from 20 residues. The CDR3 loop is CASSLAQGTSWAVAYNEQFF. DNA of the CDR3: TGTGCCAGCAGTTTAGCGCAGGGGACTAGCTGGGCGGTAGCCTACAATGAGCAGTTCTTC.

The genes are TRBV6-6 and TRBJ2-7; D might be TRBD1 (6 bases). Germline V gene sequence: CDR1 MNHNY, CDR2 SVGAGI (reference sequence). Between the trimmed V and J ends, which lost 0 bases and 4 bases, there was a span of 10 bases. This CDR3 contains 14 residues. The CDR3 loop is CASSYSNRVYEQYV. The CDR3 DNA reads TGTGCCAGCAGTTACTCGAACAGGGTTTACGAGCAGTACGTC.

The chain carries TRBV11-2 and TRBJ1-1, with a weak D call TRBD1 (6 bases). The V and J ends lost 5 bases and 0 bases respectively, with 16 bases between them. CDR1 is SGHAT, CDR2 FQNNGV, per germline. The CDR3 sequence is 16 residues long. DNA of the CDR3: TGTGCCAGCAGCCCCCCAACCGGGGACATGAACACTGAAGCTTTCTTT. Encoded protein: CASSPPTGDMNTEAFF.

The chain recombines TRBV7-9 with TRBJ2-7; TRBD2 might be the D (5 bases). The germline V and J ends were trimmed by 5 bases and 2 bases, with 22 bases remaining between them. The CDR3 extends over 17 amino acids. Germline lookup yields CDR1 SEHNR and CDR2 FQNEAQ (reference sequence). CDR3: CASSPPIVGVVAYEQYV. The CDR3 nucleotides are TGTGCCAGCAGCCCGCCGATAGTGGGAGTCGTGGCCTACGAGCAGTACGTC.

This clonotype showed up just once. This chain links TRBV13 with TRBJ1-2, with unresolved D. CDR1 is PRHDT and CDR2 is FYEKMQ in the germline V gene (reference sequence). The germline V and J ends were trimmed by 4 bases and 0 bases, with 15 bases remaining between them. CDR3 length: 16 residues. For the CDR3, the DNA is TGTGCCAGCAGCTCGGCGGAGGGTATAGCTAACTATGGCTACACCTTC. Translated, it gives CASSSAEGIANYGYTF. The whole variable domain, remainder taken from reference TRBV13 and TRBJ1-2, is AAGVIQSPRHLIKEKRETATLKCYPIPRHDTVYWYQQGPGQDPQFLISFYEKMQSDKGSIPDRFSAQQFSDYHSELNMSSLELGDSALYFCASSSAEGIANYGYTFGSGTRLTVV.

The rearrangement joins TRBV4-3 to TRBJ2-7; D gene unclear. The CDR3 runs 13 residues. CDR1 is LGHNA and CDR2 is YSLEER in the germline V gene. V was trimmed by 1 base and J by 2 bases, leaving 6 bases between them. The CDR3 DNA reads TGCGCCAGCAGCCAAGGCGTGGCCTACGAGCAGTACTTC. Amino acid sequence: CASSQGVAYEQYF.